This entry describes one TCR beta chain. Its antigen is undetermined. This sample was taken from a study of T cell responses to AZD1222 COVID-19 vaccine. Study details: Both about-4-week and about-12-week second-dose recipients were combined. General study results and limits: Donors skewed white British and female; clonal diversity was possibly underestimated. Regions 160-218 and 743-854 dominated among vaccine-associated CD4 TCRs spanning spike. Reports say nearly half of spike-specific TCRs go after unmutated variant regions.

Trimming removed 1 base from V and 6 bases from J, with 12 bases in between. Germline lookup yields CDR1 LGHDT and CDR2 YNNKEL (reference sequence). This CDR3 region has 14 residues. Profiled with immunoSEQ multiplex PCR; TCRdb holds only in-frame clones, not every one. The sample includes about 260,000 clones, approximately 93% of them seen just once. The source is an adult in good health. The V and J genes are TRBV3-1 (or the pseudogene TRBV3-2) and TRBJ1-2; possible D gene TRBD1, 5 bases. The sample was peripheral blood, taken on day 0 of AZD1222 vaccination. This chain's CDR3 is CASSQVGGSHGYTF. The CDR3 DNA is TGTGCCAGCAGCCAAGTGGGGGGTTCGCATGGCTACACCTTC.